The following is a T cell receptor beta chain sequence with its context. Assay: immunoSEQ multiplex PCR; the TCRdb copy retains only in-frame clones and omits some. The top ten hold 4% to 6% of the sample, which has approximately 64,000 clones, approximately 86% seen once. The data are from a study of technical replicates of blood from a handful of donors. The CDR3 is 18 residues long. Germline V gene sequence: CDR1 SGHKS, CDR2 YYEKEE (reference sequence). V lost 0 bases to trimming and J lost 5 bases; unmatched junction nucleotides: 15. The sequenced material came from PBMCs. This receptor was obtained from a human donor in good health. Some clones in this sample may be carry-over from other donors' samples. The chain uses TRBV5-5 and TRBJ2-5; 8 nucleotides line up with TRBD2. This CDR3 is CASSLGPVRAAGEETQYF. The DNA for the CDR3 is TGTGCCAGCAGCTTGGGCCCAGTACGTGCAGCGGGAGAGGAGACCCAGTACTTC.